This T cell receptor (beta chain) came from a study of shared clonotypes between healthy human individuals. Regarding the study as a whole: At large depth, rarefaction still showed sorted-subset sequencing to be incomplete.

Comment on this clone: Antigen unknown.

This CDR3 region has 13 residues. The germline V gene encodes CDR1 MNHEY and CDR2 SMNVEV (reference sequence). J was trimmed by 13 bases and V by 7 bases; bases with no gene match: 11. Assay: immunoSEQ multiplex PCR; the TCRdb copy retains only in-frame clones and omits some. The sample lists a few million clones; around 90% were seen once. The sequenced sample consisted of naive CD4+ T cells sorted from blood. Sample subset: CD45RA+ positively selected. The clonotype was recovered from a young man in good health. The J gene is TRBJ2-1, the V gene TRBV27; TRBD2 matches 9 bases. The CDR3 bases are TGTGCCAGCACCTCATGGGGGACTAGCCCCCAGTTCTTC. Its translation is CASTSWGTSPQFF.